The entry that follows covers one T cell receptor (beta chain) sequence. This clone's antigen is unknown. Nothing much larger sits one base from this clone, and base qualities are not available. The library was produced with 5' RACE. The sequencer listed for this sample is Illumina HiSeq 2000. Template switching added a universal primer binding site, and the final cDNA carried a unique molecular identifier that allowed TCR cDNA molecules to be counted accurately. First-strand cDNA for TCR alpha and beta chains was synthesized from specific primers in the conserved constant-segment region. To control for contamination, every cDNA library carried two barcodes: a SMART-Mk sample barcode plus Illumina barcodes. TruSeq adapter sequences along with Illumina sample barcodes were introduced in two successive PCR steps. The TCR alpha and beta cDNA libraries were sequenced on the Illumina HiSeq platform using custom primers. In the source study's methods: Unique molecular identifiers were extracted from raw reads with MiGEC, and CDR3 positions were determined with MiXCR. For each individual, recombination models were inferred using an EM algorithm with the repgenHMM and IGoR tools. The analysis of shared clonotypes was done with the tcR package in R, with sharing normalized by the product of cloneset sizes. Out-of-frame nonproductive sequences were analyzed to study raw recombination free of thymic and clonal selection effects. TCRdb ran its own pipeline on the public reads, namely fastp trimming at Q25 and MiXCR clone calling, and kept in-frame beta chains. Each CDR3 protein appears once, grouped with its most common genes and DNA. Clone size and V and J calls follow TCRdb, not the original study. The sample has approximately 600,000 distinct CDR3 sequences on record, 9% to 10% of them singletons. 3% of the sample is in the top ten clones.

The data were obtained in a study of identical twins (dated by TCRdb to the mid-2010s). The study in broad terms: To test whether fetal clonotypes persist, the study used deep sequencing on TCR alpha and beta repertoires from monozygotic twins, unrelated adults of various ages, and cord blood. Replicate twin experiments were performed at different times using different library preparation protocols to rule out contamination. The paper as a whole reports these results and caveats: Abundant cord blood beta clonotypes had fewer insertions, young adult naive repertoires showed a similar but weaker trend, and memory repertoires showed no such trend. Because the same donors could not be followed over many years, the conclusions relied on cross-sectional statistical analysis. In beta out-of-frame sequences, excess twin sharing was weaker, because having fewer shared sequences lowered the signal-to-noise ratio. Recombination models systematically underestimated out-of-frame TCR alpha sharing in monozygotic twins but agreed with sharing between unrelated individuals. Out-of-frame TCR alpha sequences shared between twins showed an excess of low generation-probability sequences compared with coincidental sharing between unrelated individuals. Zero-insertion analyses could be partly confounded by invariant T cells such as MAIT and iNKT, although diverse VJ usage argued against such confounding for most clonotypes.

The CDR3 measures 14 amino acids from cysteine to phenylalanine. Solely the CDR3 DNA is kept, with 42 bases framed from the first base. The junction carries 11 bases between V and J, which are trimmed by 2 bases and 4 bases respectively. The germline V gene sets CDR1 to MNHEY and CDR2 to SVGAGI. Every donor in the study was a healthy Caucasian. The twin cohort comprised three pairs of female monozygotic twins, all aged roughly 18 to 30 years. RNA for TCR libraries was isolated from peripheral blood mononuclear cells. The data also belong to a second study, concerning yellow fever vaccine responses in identical twins. As the second publication notes: According to the authors, the vaccine-induced T cell response in identical twins seemed to be partly convergent and partly specific to each individual. In identical twins, the study followed T cell clones that responded to the vaccine with precision.

Recombination linked TRBV6-5 to TRBJ2-5, with the D gene possibly TRBD1 or TRBD2, each one fitting 5 bases. The clonotype comes from a woman under 30 in good health. Material for sequencing was PBMCs. CDR3 protein: CASSYLEGRETQYF. The nucleotides are TGTGCCAGCAGTTACCTTGAGGGGCGAGAGACCCAGTACTTC.